The rows below give T cell receptor beta chains drawn from one sample of a study of HIV-infected patients and healthy controls. TCRdb called the 5' RACE reads again in MiXCR, with one record for every CDR3 protein. The table has over 15,000 distinct CDR3 sequences, about a sixth seen once. Source material: CD8+ T cells from blood. The receptors here all came from a human donor in good health. CDR3s include the opening cysteine and the closing phenylalanine or tryptophan. A D gene is named only where the DNA matches it firmly. A row's size may be missing; if present it is once, few, many or a size class.

v_call	d_call	clone_size	j_call	cdr3_aa	cdr3_nt
TRBV15	TRBD1	many	TRBJ2-3	CATSRGGSGQGFSAAQYF	TGTGCCACCAGCAGAGGCGGTTCGGGACAGGGCTTTTCAGCCGCGCAGTATTTT
TRBV24-1	NA	NA	TRBJ1-4	CATNEKLFF	TGTGCAACTAATGAAAAACTGTTTTTT
TRBV6-6	NA	few	TRBJ2-2	CASSYAGGKAGELFF	TGTGCCAGCAGTTACGCAGGCGGGAAGGCCGGGGAGCTGTTTTTT
TRBV27	NA	NA	TRBJ2-3	CASSESDTQYF	TGTGCCAGCAGTGAATCAGATACGCAGTATTTT
TRBV24-1	TRBD1	NA	TRBJ1-2	CATSDETGDYGYTF	TGTGCCACCAGTGATGAGACAGGGGACTATGGCTACACCTTC
TRBV14	TRBD1	many	TRBJ2-7	CASSLTGLSYEQYF	TGTGCCAGCAGCTTGACAGGGCTATCCTACGAGCAGTACTTC
TRBV7-9	NA	many	TRBJ2-1	CASSLALLHNEQFF	TGTGCCAGCAGCTTAGCCCTGCTACACAATGAGCAGTTCTTC
TRBV7-9	NA	many	TRBJ2-1	CASSSLLANNEQFF	TGTGCCAGCAGCTCGTTGCTAGCGAACAATGAGCAGTTCTTC
TRBV20-1	TRBD1	few	TRBJ2-7	CSAQTGLLEQYF	TGCAGTGCTCAGACAGGGTTGCTCGAGCAGTACTTC
TRBV29-1	NA	many	TRBJ1-1	CSVEARENTEAFF	TGCAGCGTTGAAGCCAGGGAGAACACTGAAGCTTTCTTT
TRBV20-1	TRBD1	many	TRBJ1-1	CSADTGTGSWGTEAFF	TGCAGTGCTGATACCGGGACAGGGTCTTGGGGCACTGAAGCTTTCTTT
TRBV6-2/TRBV6-3	NA	many	TRBJ2-7	CASSDRLEDEQYF	TGTGCCAGCAGCGACAGGTTAGAGGACGAGCAGTACTTC
TRBV13	NA	many	TRBJ2-7	CASSPGSNEQYF	TGTGCCAGCAGTCCCGGGAGCAACGAGCAGTACTTC
TRBV2	NA	few	TRBJ2-3	CASSETAADTQYF	TGTGCCAGCAGCGAGACTGCCGCAGATACGCAGTATTTT
TRBV9	TRBD1	many	TRBJ1-5	CASSLGQKNQPQHF	TGTGCCAGCAGCTTGGGACAGAAAAATCAGCCCCAGCATTTT
TRBV20-1	NA	NA	TRBJ2-1	CSAKAGNYNEQFF	TGCAGTGCTAAAGCGGGTAACTACAATGAGCAGTTCTTC
TRBV19	NA	few	TRBJ2-4	CASSTGKVIQYF	TGTGCCAGTAGTACAGGGAAGGTCATTCAGTACTTC
TRBV5-1	NA	few	TRBJ2-7	CASSPQGVNEQYF	TGCGCCAGCAGCCCACAGGGAGTAAACGAGCAGTACTTC
TRBV9	NA	many	TRBJ1-6	CASGGDSPLHF	TGTGCCAGCGGGGGGGATTCACCCCTCCACTTT
TRBV7-9	NA	few	TRBJ2-3	CASSSRAQGQGEDTQYF	TGTGCCAGCAGCTCACGCGCGCAGGGGCAGGGAGAAGATACGCAGTATTTT
TRBV7-6	NA	NA	TRBJ1-1	CASSLDTRGTEAFF	TGTGCCAGCAGCTTAGACACGCGGGGGACTGAAGCTTTCTTT
TRBV20-1	TRBD2	medium-sized	TRBJ2-1	CSARSNIAGPNNEQFF	TGCAGTGCTAGATCCAACATAGCGGGGCCGAACAATGAGCAGTTCTTC
TRBV28	NA	many	TRBJ2-1	CASSFYNEQFF	TGTGCCAGCAGTTTCTACAATGAGCAGTTCTTC
TRBV7-9	NA	many	TRBJ2-3	CASSLSRGSTDTQYF	TGTGCCAGCAGCTTAAGCCGGGGAAGCACAGATACGCAGTATTTT
TRBV11-2	TRBD1	NA	TRBJ1-1	CASSLIRDRILTEAFF	TGTGCCAGCAGCTTAATCCGGGACAGGATACTTACTGAAGCTTTCTTT
TRBV7-3	NA	many	TRBJ2-1	CASSRSSGSAYNEQFF	TGTGCCAGCAGCCGATCAAGCGGCTCCGCCTACAATGAGCAGTTCTTC
TRBV28	NA	many	TRBJ1-5	CASSLGGLGQPQHF	TGTGCCAGCAGTTTAGGGGGGCTTGGGCAGCCCCAGCATTTT
TRBV5-6	NA	few	TRBJ1-3	CASSLETRQDSGNTIYF	TGTGCCAGCAGCTTGGAAACGAGACAGGACTCTGGAAACACCATATATTTT
TRBV10-3	NA	medium-sized	TRBJ1-1	CAISGQLTEAFF	TGTGCCATCAGTGGACAGCTCACTGAAGCTTTCTTT
TRBV4-1	TRBD2	many	TRBJ2-5	CASSLAGATQETQYF	TGCGCCAGCAGCCTAGCGGGGGCGACGCAAGAGACCCAGTACTTC
TRBV3-1	NA	many	TRBJ2-7	CASSQDRGREEQYF	TGTGCCAGCAGCCAAGACCGGGGGCGCGAGGAGCAGTACTTC
TRBV7-3	NA	NA	TRBJ2-3	CASSSDSAITDTQYF	TGTGCCAGCAGCTCTGATAGCGCTATCACAGATACGCAGTATTTT
TRBV3-1	NA	many	TRBJ2-1	CASSHRRENEDEQFF	TGTGCCAGCAGCCACCGGCGGGAAAATGAAGATGAGCAGTTCTTC
TRBV29-1	TRBD2	few	TRBJ2-7	CSVETSGNYEQYF	TGCAGCGTTGAGACTAGCGGAAACTACGAGCAGTACTTC
TRBV18	TRBD2	medium-sized	TRBJ2-1	CASSPPRGAGEQFF	TGTGCCAGCTCACCACCGCGGGGGGCGGGTGAGCAGTTCTTC
TRBV27	NA	many	TRBJ1-1	CASRGEKSEAFF	TGTGCCAGCAGGGGCGAAAAATCCGAAGCTTTCTTT
TRBV7-9	TRBD2	NA	TRBJ2-3	CASTLSGGSTDTQYF	TGTGCCAGCACCCTGAGCGGGGGCAGCACAGATACGCAGTATTTT
TRBV4-2	NA	NA	TRBJ2-3	CASSQVPSTDTQYF	TGTGCCAGCAGCCAAGTTCCCAGCACAGATACGCAGTATTTT
TRBV7-9	NA	few	TRBJ2-5	CASSLGGTPKETQYF	TGTGCCAGCAGCTTAGGCGGGACACCTAAAGAGACCCAGTACTTC
TRBV19	NA	few	TRBJ2-3	CASSPNTDTQYF	TGTGCCAGTAGTCCCAACACAGATACGCAGTATTTT
TRBV5-6	TRBD1	many	TRBJ1-1	CASSLSGTGWSTEAFF	TGTGCCAGCAGCTTGTCAGGGACAGGGTGGAGCACTGAAGCTTTCTTT
TRBV6-4	TRBD1	many	TRBJ2-1	CASSDGTGEGEQFF	TGTGCCAGCAGTGACGGGACAGGGGAGGGTGAGCAGTTCTTC
TRBV6-6	NA	NA	TRBJ1-3	CAIRTESSGNTIYF	TGTGCCATACGGACGGAGAGCTCTGGAAACACCATATATTTT
TRBV29-1	NA	many	TRBJ2-3	CSVSPPPSTDTQYF	TGCAGCGTATCCCCCCCGCCTAGCACAGATACGCAGTATTTT
TRBV7-8	TRBD2	NA	TRBJ2-5	CASSPPTSGRAGETQYF	TGTGCCAGCAGCCCCCCGACTAGCGGGAGGGCCGGGGAGACCCAGTACTTC
TRBV7-9	TRBD2	many	TRBJ2-7	CASSLKAGREQYF	TGTGCCAGCAGCTTAAAAGCGGGGCGCGAGCAGTACTTC
TRBV4-3	NA	NA	TRBJ2-7	CASSLTRGHEQYF	TGCGCCAGCAGCCTCACAAGAGGTCACGAGCAGTACTTC
TRBV14	NA	medium-sized	TRBJ1-2	CASSPTGTVYGYTF	TGTGCCAGCAGTCCAACCGGGACGGTCTATGGCTACACCTTC
TRBV7-2	TRBD1	NA	TRBJ1-4	CASKRDRGGEKLFF	TGTGCCAGCAAACGGGACAGGGGCGGTGAAAAACTGTTTTTT
TRBV2	TRBD1	many	TRBJ1-2	CASRVGQGFIDYGYTF	TGTGCCAGCAGAGTGGGACAGGGCTTTATTGACTATGGCTACACCTTC
TRBV30	TRBD1	NA	TRBJ1-5	CAWTTGTGYQPQHF	TGTGCCTGGACTACCGGGACAGGGTATCAGCCCCAGCATTTT
TRBV9	NA	many	TRBJ2-5	CASSASVEVVETQYF	TGTGCCAGCAGCGCTTCTGTTGAGGTTGTAGAGACCCAGTACTTC